These T cell receptor beta chains were read from a single sample in a study of chemoradiotherapy in HPV16-positive cancers. Only in-frame clones appear in the TCRdb table, and some are missing; sequencing was by immunoSEQ multiplex PCR. Here the sample spans fewer than 40,000 clones, 76% being singletons. The source was blood, collected from a patient who underwent chemoradiotherapy. These receptors were collected from a human donor with HPV-associated anogenital cancer. Each CDR3 is given with its conserved first and last residue. D genes are given only for firm matches. Clone sizes are given selectively: once, few, many, or a class where the clone is expanded.

clone_size: -; d_call: TRBD1; j_call: TRBJ1-3; v_call: TRBV19; cdr3_aa: CASSMLGQGSSGNTIYF; cdr3_nt: TGTGCCAGTAGTATGTTGGGACAGGGGAGCTCTGGAAACACCATATATTTT
clone_size: -; d_call: -; j_call: TRBJ1-3; v_call: TRBV19; cdr3_aa: CASTYSSGNTIYF; cdr3_nt: TGTGCCAGTACCTACAGCTCTGGAAACACCATATATTTT
clone_size: -; d_call: -; j_call: TRBJ2-5; v_call: TRBV15; cdr3_aa: CATSRDQGRGGETQYF; cdr3_nt: TGTGCCACCAGCAGAGATCAGGGCAGGGGAGGAGAGACCCAGTACTTC
clone_size: -; d_call: TRBD1; j_call: TRBJ1-3; v_call: TRBV10-3; cdr3_aa: CAISAGQGGNTIYF; cdr3_nt: TGTGCCATCAGTGCGGGACAGGGGGGAAACACCATATATTTT
clone_size: few; d_call: -; j_call: TRBJ1-4; v_call: TRBV29-1; cdr3_aa: CSVGSSPEKLFF; cdr3_nt: TGCAGCGTTGGTTCATCCCCCGAAAAACTGTTTTTT
clone_size: -; d_call: TRBD2; j_call: TRBJ2-5; v_call: TRBV5-1; cdr3_aa: CASSLGIAGAETQYF; cdr3_nt: TGCGCCAGCAGCTTGGGGATAGCGGGGGCTGAGACCCAGTACTTC
clone_size: few; d_call: TRBD1; j_call: TRBJ2-5; v_call: TRBV5-8; cdr3_aa: CASSPGTDKESQYF; cdr3_nt: TGTGCCAGCAGCCCGGGGACAGATAAAGAGAGCCAGTACTTC
clone_size: -; d_call: TRBD1; j_call: TRBJ1-1; v_call: TRBV5-1; cdr3_aa: CASSLPDREYRVLDTEAFF; cdr3_nt: TGCGCCAGCAGCTTACCCGACAGGGAATATCGAGTATTGGACACTGAAGCTTTCTTT
clone_size: few; d_call: TRBD1; j_call: TRBJ2-7; v_call: TRBV7-8; cdr3_aa: CASSLAPGQGYEQYF; cdr3_nt: TGTGCCAGCAGCTTAGCCCCGGGACAGGGCTACGAGCAGTACTTC
clone_size: -; d_call: -; j_call: TRBJ1-2; v_call: TRBV12-5; cdr3_aa: CASGFQGRYGYTF; cdr3_nt: TGTGCTAGTGGATTCCAGGGAAGATATGGCTACACCTTC
clone_size: few; d_call: TRBD1; j_call: TRBJ1-2; v_call: TRBV16; cdr3_aa: CASSPPPAGGPQGYGYTF; cdr3_nt: TGTGCCAGCAGCCCGCCCCCGGCAGGGGGCCCCCAGGGATATGGCTACACCTTC
clone_size: -; d_call: -; j_call: TRBJ1-2; v_call: TRBV7-2; cdr3_aa: CASSLDTNYGYTF; cdr3_nt: TGTGCCAGCAGCTTGGACACAAACTATGGCTACACCTTC
clone_size: once; d_call: -; j_call: TRBJ1-5; v_call: TRBV14; cdr3_aa: CASSQEGQPQHF; cdr3_nt: TGTGCCAGCAGCCAAGAGGGTCAGCCCCAGCATTTT
clone_size: -; d_call: -; j_call: TRBJ2-1; v_call: TRBV29-1; cdr3_aa: CSAGQSRSHNEQFF; cdr3_nt: TGCAGCGCCGGACAGAGCCGCTCTCACAATGAGCAGTTCTTC
clone_size: few; d_call: -; j_call: TRBJ1-1; v_call: TRBV5-1; cdr3_aa: CASSSQGNRLNTEAFF; cdr3_nt: TGCGCCAGCAGCTCTCAGGGGAACCGACTAAACACTGAAGCTTTCTTT
clone_size: once; d_call: -; j_call: TRBJ1-2; v_call: TRBV5-6; cdr3_aa: CASSFGPRSAYGYTF; cdr3_nt: TGTGCCAGCAGCTTTGGCCCTAGGTCCGCTTATGGCTACACCTTC
clone_size: -; d_call: -; j_call: TRBJ1-6; v_call: TRBV4-1; cdr3_aa: CASSQDTRSSYNSPLHF; cdr3_nt: TGCGCCAGCAGCCAAGATACACGGAGCTCCTATAATTCACCCCTCCACTTT
clone_size: -; d_call: -; j_call: TRBJ2-7; v_call: TRBV7-9; cdr3_aa: CASSVPAAPYEQYF; cdr3_nt: TGTGCCAGCAGCGTCCCAGCAGCCCCCTACGAGCAGTACTTC
clone_size: -; d_call: TRBD2; j_call: TRBJ2-6; v_call: TRBV5-1; cdr3_aa: CASRTGGAGANVLTF; cdr3_nt: TGCGCCAGCCGGACGGGGGGGGCTGGGGCCAACGTCCTGACTTTC
clone_size: -; d_call: -; j_call: TRBJ1-1; v_call: TRBV29-1; cdr3_aa: CSVLPNTEAFF; cdr3_nt: TGCAGCGTTTTACCGAACACTGAAGCTTTCTTT
clone_size: -; d_call: TRBD1; j_call: TRBJ2-1; v_call: TRBV5-4; cdr3_aa: CASSISGTGGYNEQFF; cdr3_nt: TGTGCCAGCAGCATCTCCGGGACAGGGGGGTACAATGAGCAGTTCTTC
clone_size: -; d_call: TRBD1; j_call: TRBJ2-7; v_call: TRBV19; cdr3_aa: CASSISGTGVNEQYF; cdr3_nt: TGTGCCAGTAGTATAAGTGGGACAGGAGTTAACGAGCAGTACTTC
clone_size: -; d_call: TRBD2; j_call: TRBJ2-7; v_call: TRBV5-6; cdr3_aa: CASSRGGPVLEQYF; cdr3_nt: TGTGCCAGCAGCCGGGGGGGGCCTGTCCTTGAGCAGTACTTC
clone_size: few; d_call: -; j_call: TRBJ1-3; v_call: TRBV9; cdr3_aa: CASSVEDSHSGNTIYF; cdr3_nt: TGTGCCAGCAGCGTAGAGGACAGCCACTCTGGAAACACCATATATTTT
clone_size: -; d_call: TRBD1; j_call: TRBJ1-2; v_call: TRBV9; cdr3_aa: CASSVDGQDNGYTF; cdr3_nt: TGTGCCAGCAGCGTAGACGGACAGGACAATGGCTACACCTTC
clone_size: -; d_call: TRBD1; j_call: TRBJ2-1; v_call: TRBV14; cdr3_aa: CASSQVGQVMGYNEQFF; cdr3_nt: TGTGCCAGCAGCCAAGTCGGACAGGTTATGGGGTACAATGAGCAGTTCTTC
clone_size: -; d_call: -; j_call: TRBJ2-3; v_call: TRBV4-1; cdr3_aa: CASSSSESDTQYF; cdr3_nt: TGCGCCAGCAGCTCCAGCGAGTCAGATACGCAGTATTTT
clone_size: -; d_call: -; j_call: TRBJ1-5; v_call: TRBV7-8; cdr3_aa: CASSLGGAGLGQPQHF; cdr3_nt: TGTGCCAGCAGCTTAGGAGGGGCAGGGCTCGGGCAGCCCCAGCATTTT
clone_size: -; d_call: -; j_call: TRBJ1-6; v_call: TRBV19; cdr3_aa: CASTQPQSSYNSPLHF; cdr3_nt: TGTGCCAGTACCCAGCCCCAGAGCTCCTATAATTCACCCCTCCACTTT
clone_size: few; d_call: TRBD1; j_call: TRBJ1-1; v_call: TRBV6-5; cdr3_aa: CASSRWTGGAFF; cdr3_nt: TGTGCCAGCAGTCGCTGGACAGGAGGAGCTTTCTTT
clone_size: -; d_call: -; j_call: TRBJ2-7; v_call: TRBV10-3; cdr3_aa: CAISDKERTTYEQYF; cdr3_nt: TGTGCCATCAGTGATAAAGAACGCACGACCTACGAGCAGTACTTC